The TCR beta chain under discussion was sequenced for a study of blood T cell repertoires in COVID-19. Produced via immunoSEQ multiplex PCR; TCRdb's table is partial and in-frame only. The sample has under 350,000 clones; around 86% are singletons. The clonotype was recovered from a human donor in a cohort sampled during active COVID-19. The sequencing input was peripheral blood.

CDR3 in DNA: TGTGCCAGCAGCCAAGTGGGGCAGGAAAACACCATATATTTT. It yields the protein CASSQVGQENTIYF. The chain recombines TRBV14 with TRBJ1-3; TRBD1 might be the D (5 bases). Looked up from germline, CDR1 is SGHDN and CDR2 is FVKESK. Trimming stripped 1 base from V and 6 bases from J, with 10 bases between. This CDR3 contains 14 residues.